The clone carrying this T cell receptor beta chain was seen more than once but under ten times. Its antigen is still unknown. The CDR3 runs to 15 residues. Germline CDR1 is SQVTM and CDR2 is ANQGSEA. The record originates from a study of blood T cells in healthy people across ages. Alongside a J-beta primer mix, a sample-barcoded 5' primer served in a second PCR lasting roughly 7 to 12 cycles. Via MiXCR, TCRdb re-called the 5' RACE reads, giving one row per CDR3 protein. The profile covers hundreds of thousands of distinct CDR3 sequences, with 24% appearing a single time and roughly 9.4% taken by the ten largest. Overall study results and limits: It was the long-lived donors that had more naive CD4+ cells and higher diversity than aged donors. Any conclusive comparison of naive versus antigen-experienced cells was prevented by using unsorted PBMCs.

Separately, the same data were catalogued under a study of T cells of mothers and their children.

Sequencing was performed on blood. The chain combines TRBV29-1 with TRBJ2-5; 9 bases map to TRBD1. Near its end, the DNA agrees better with TRBJ2-7, so the J call may be wrong. The origin of this receptor is a boy younger than 18 in good health. The CDR3 is CSVEPGTGPSYEQYF. The CDR3 DNA follows: TGCAGCGTGGAACCCGGGACAGGGCCTTCCTACGAGCAGTACTTC.